Presented here are 23 T cell receptor beta chains from one specimen sequenced in a study of identical twins. TCRdb itself ran the 5' RACE reads through MiXCR, one entry per CDR3 protein. The sample contains 200,000 to 250,000 distinct CDR3 sequences, roughly 7.5% of which appear only once. The same data also contributed to another study, on yellow fever vaccine responses in identical twins.

The specimen was memory (CD45RO+) T cells sorted from blood. The receptor source for this set is a young woman in good health.

Many counts were recorded for this clonotype. The gene calls are TRBV15 and TRBJ2-7; the D gene could be TRBD1 or TRBD2 (5 bases each). The V and J ends lost 3 bases and 2 bases respectively, with 17 bases between them. This CDR3 contains 16 residues. Germline V gene data show CDR1 as LNHNV and CDR2 as YYDKDF (reference sequence). CDR3 coding DNA: TGTGCCACCAGCAGCTTCCGGGACGGAACTACCTACGAGCAGTACTTC. Translated: CATSSFRDGTTYEQYF. Full variable domain (rest looked up from reference TRBV15 and TRBJ2-7): DAMVIQNPRYQVTQFGKPVTLSCSQTLNHNVMYWYQQKSSQAPKLLFHYYDKDFNNEADTPDNFQSRRPNTSFCFLDIRSPGLGDTAMYLCATSSFRDGTTYEQYFGPGTRLTVT.

The chain links TRBV28 to TRBJ2-2; the D gene is possibly TRBD1 (5 bases). The CDR3 spans 15 residues. The germline gives CDR1 MDHEN, CDR2 SYDVKM. V dropped 4 bases and J dropped 3 bases, with 12 bases sitting between them. CDR3: CASSSMGLYTGELFF. The CDR3 nucleotides read TGTGCCAGCAGTTCGATGGGGCTGTACACCGGGGAGCTGTTTTTT.

The chain employs TRBV11-2 and TRBJ1-6; D possibly corresponds to TRBD1 (6 bases). Germline values: CDR1 SGHAT, CDR2 FQNNGV. Trimming took off 1 base at V and 9 bases at J, with 10 bases between the two ends. The CDR3 has 14 residues. The CDR3 spells CASSLAQGISPLHF. The DNA of the CDR3 is TGTGCCAGCAGCTTAGCACAGGGTATTTCACCCCTCCACTTT.

The chain joins TRBV20-1 to TRBJ2-7; D is perhaps TRBD2 (7 bases). V was shortened by 3 bases and J by 0 bases, with 15 bases between the two germline ends. The CDR3 runs 15 residues. CDR1 and CDR2 from the germline V gene are DFQATT and SNEGSKA (reference sequence). CDR3 in amino acids: CSASGGIAGSYEQYF. CDR3 coding DNA: TGCAGTGCTAGCGGGGGCATAGCGGGCTCCTACGAGCAGTACTTC.

As DNA, the CDR3 is TGTGCCAGCAGTCGACGACAGGGGAGAACCTTC. Amino acids: CASSRRQGRTF. The J gene is TRBJ1-2, the V gene TRBV12-3 or TRBV12-4; 8 positions agree with TRBD1. CDR3 size: 11 residues. V shed 5 bases and J 14 bases; nucleotides not matched to a gene: 7.

This clonotype was found a few times. The J gene is TRBJ1-2, the V gene TRBV10-3; no clear D gene. CDR1 is ENHRY, CDR2 SYGVKD, per germline. This CDR3 is 14 amino acids long. The V and J ends lost 3 bases and 2 bases respectively, with 10 bases between them. The CDR3 sequence is CAISERLQNYGYTF. CDR3 coding DNA: TGTGCCATCAGTGAAAGGTTACAGAACTATGGCTACACCTTC.

This clonotype was detected a few times. The rearrangement uses TRBV20-1 and TRBJ2-7; D is unresolved. Germline V CDR1 and CDR2: DFQATT, SNEGSKA (reference sequence). This CDR3 has 16 residues. The V end was cut by 0 bases, the J end by 0 bases, with 15 bases between. CDR3 region: CSARDQRTSVSYEQYF. CDR3 sequence (DNA): TGCAGTGCTAGAGATCAGAGGACGTCCGTCTCCTACGAGCAGTACTTC.

V gene TRBV20-1 combines with J gene TRBJ2-7; TRBD2 matches 10 bases. The CDR3 contains 13 residues. The V and J ends lost 7 bases and 3 bases, in that order; junction bases with no gene match: 6. Germline V gene data show CDR1 as DFQATT and CDR2 as SNEGSKA (reference sequence). The CDR3 DNA is TGCAGTGTCCCTAGCGGGGGCCACTACGAGCAGTACTTC. Its translation: CSVPSGGHYEQYF.

The V and J genes are TRBV5-5 and TRBJ2-3; no clear D. V was pared by 0 bases and J by 0 bases, with 8 bases between. The germline CDR1 and CDR2 sequences are SGHKS and YYEKEE (reference sequence). This CDR3 is built from 15 residues. This chain's CDR3 is CASSLAYRSTDTQYF. The DNA for the CDR3 is TGTGCCAGCAGCTTGGCGTATCGTAGCACAGATACGCAGTATTTT.

This clonotype was detected many times. The rearrangement uses TRBV5-1 and TRBJ1-1; D might be TRBD1 (5 bases). There are 12 residues in the CDR3. Germline assignment: CDR1 SGHRS and CDR2 YFSETQ. With 0 bases removed from V and 7 bases from J, the gap between germline ends came to 7 bases. The CDR3 nucleotides are TGCGCCAGCAGCTTGGGGGGCCTTGAAGCTTTCTTT. Its translation: CASSLGGLEAFF. Variable domain in full (rest from reference TRBV5-1 and TRBJ1-1): KAGVTQTPRYLIKTRGQQVTLSCSPISGHRSVSWYQQTPGQGLQFLFEYFSETQRNKGNFPGRFSGRQFSNSRSEMNVSTLELGDSALYLCASSLGGLEAFFGQGTRLTVV.

This clonotype was recorded at least ten times. CDR3 sequence reads: CATSRDRPVSDEQFF. DNA for the CDR3: TGTGCCACCAGCAGAGATCGCCCCGTAAGCGATGAGCAGTTCTTC. The chain carries TRBV15 and TRBJ2-1; D remains unclear. The V end was cut by 0 bases, the J end by 8 bases, with 14 bases between. The CDR3 extends over 15 amino acids. Per germline, CDR1 LNHNV and CDR2 YYDKDF (reference sequence).

This clonotype was seen ten or more times. The chain uses TRBV7-8 and TRBJ1-1; D is ambiguous. Germline V CDR1 and CDR2: SGHVS, FQNEAQ. V was pared by 6 bases and J by 1 base, with 9 bases between. This CDR3 has 13 amino acids. The CDR3 spells CASSTTGNTEAFF. CDR3 DNA: TGTGCCAGCAGTACGACCGGGAACACTGAAGCTTTCTTT.

This clonotype was seen many times. The rearrangement links TRBV6-2 or TRBV6-3 to TRBJ1-5; the D gene is possibly TRBD1 (5 bases). Looked up from germline, CDR1 is MNHEY and CDR2 is SVGEGT. This CDR3 is 16 amino acids long. V lost 2 bases to trimming and J lost 1 base, with 12 bases between them. The CDR3 nucleotides are TGTGCCAGCAGTTACGGACTTTGGGACAGCAATCAGCCCCAGCATTTT. As protein: CASSYGLWDSNQPQHF.

In its sample, this clonotype was seen a few times. The V gene is TRBV4-3, the J gene TRBJ2-1; TRBD2 matches at 10 bases. The germline gives CDR1 LGHNA, CDR2 YSLEER. V lost 0 bases and J lost 2; bases outside the gene matches: 10. This CDR3 has 19 residues. The CDR3 DNA follows: TGCGCCAGCAGCCAAGAAGTCGGGTTAGCGGGAGGTCCCTACAATGAGCAGTTCTTC. Translated: CASSQEVGLAGGPYNEQFF.

This clonotype showed up just a few times. The genes are TRBV6-5 and TRBJ2-1; 11 bases agree with TRBD2. Germline CDR1 is MNHEY and CDR2 is SVGAGI. CDR3 length: 17 residues. V trimming: 0 bases; J trimming: 4 bases; junction bases outside the gene matches: 5. The CDR3 DNA reads TGTGCCAGCAGTTACTCCAGGGCTAGCGGGAGGTACAATGAGCAGTTCTTC. Protein sequence: CASSYSRASGRYNEQFF.

This clonotype has a handful of counts. V and J are TRBV6-5 and TRBJ1-6; D not certain. Deletions cut 0 bases from V and 0 bases from J, with 12 bases between. The CDR3 is made up of 18 amino acids. Germline lookup yields CDR1 MNHEY and CDR2 SVGAGI. CDR3 nucleotides: TGTGCCAGCAGTTACTCGATCTTGGGGAGCTCCTATAATTCACCCCTCCACTTT. This encodes CASSYSILGSSYNSPLHF.

This clonotype occurred many times. V usage is TRBV29-1 and J usage is TRBJ2-2; D call uncertain. This CDR3 is 13 amino acids long. Trimming stripped 7 bases from V and 4 bases from J, with 13 bases between. CDR1 and CDR2 (germline): SQVTM, ANQGSEA. CDR3 protein: CSAKQIGTGELFF. CDR3 DNA sequence: TGCAGCGCAAAACAGATAGGCACCGGGGAGCTGTTTTTT.

V usage is TRBV6-1 and J usage is TRBJ2-7; D is perhaps TRBD1 or TRBD2 (6 bases each). The germline gives CDR1 MNHNS, CDR2 SASEGT. This CDR3 has 13 amino acids. With 7 bases removed from V and 1 base from J, the gap between germline ends came to 11 bases. Here the CDR3 DNA reads TGTGCCAGCACGGAGGGGGAGTCCTACGAGCAGTACTTC. Amino acids: CASTEGESYEQYF.

This clonotype was found a few times. The chain links TRBV29-1 to TRBJ2-1; 8 nucleotides align to TRBD1. From germline, CDR1 is SQVTM and CDR2 ANQGSEA. This CDR3 has 13 amino acids. V was clipped by 7 bases and J by 2 bases; unmatched bases: 4. Here the CDR3 DNA reads TGCAGCGGTGGACAGGGTACCTACAATGAGCAGTTCTTC. The encoded protein is CSGGQGTYNEQFF.

This chain joins TRBV28 and TRBJ2-1; D is unclear. V gave up 5 bases and J gave up 7 bases, with 12 bases separating them. The CDR3 spans 13 residues. In germline, CDR1 is MDHEN, CDR2 SYDVKM. The CDR3 loop reads CASSVDGKNEQFF. In DNA form, the CDR3 reads TGTGCCAGCAGTGTGGATGGCAAGAATGAGCAGTTCTTC.

In its sample, this clonotype was seen a few times. This chain links TRBV28 with TRBJ2-7, with 8 bases lining up with TRBD2. In germline, CDR1 is MDHEN, CDR2 SYDVKM. Unmatched junction bases numbered 8, after V lost 7 bases and J lost 0 bases. This CDR3 comprises 15 residues. The CDR3 DNA sequence: TGTGCCAGCACCATAACTAGCGGAAGCTCCTACGAGCAGTACTTC. This sequence encodes CASTITSGSSYEQYF.

This clonotype appeared a few times. The chain links TRBV21-1 to TRBJ2-1. TRBV21-1 is noted as a pseudogene. This CDR3 has 24 amino acids. The chain's CDR3 is CASSKGLPNYNDPSGGSSYNEQFF. The CDR3 DNA sequence: TGTGCCAGCAGCAAAGGGCTTCCAAACTACAATGACCCAAGTGGTGGATCTAGCTACAATGAGCAGTTCTTC.

The table lists this clonotype with a few counts. The chain has TRBV4-2 and TRBJ2-6, with D possibly matching TRBD2 (5 bases). V gave up 3 bases and J gave up 2 bases, with 14 bases separating them. Per germline, CDR1 LGHNA and CDR2 YNFKEQ. The CDR3 runs to 17 residues. The CDR3 is CASSQPDSGAGANVLTF. CDR3 nucleotides: TGTGCCAGCAGCCAGCCGGACTCCGGGGCTGGGGCCAACGTCCTGACTTTC.